Following are 2 T cell receptor beta chains from one sample sequenced in a study of Ad26.COV2.S vaccination and SARS-CoV-2 variants. Profiled with immunoSEQ multiplex PCR; TCRdb holds only in-frame clones, not every one. The table includes hundreds of thousands of clones, about 91% detected once. Sample treatment: 15 to 20 received Ad26.COV2.S at low or high dose, single or two shots; roughly five received placebo; per-sample allocation not given. Following the first vaccine or placebo injection, samples were taken on day 63. The sample in question was peripheral blood, obtained in a trial of Ad26.COV2.S vaccine versus placebo. These receptors were collected from a person aged 18-60 years who received the Ad26.COV2.S COVID-19 vaccine or a placebo.

There are a few counts of this clone. The chain has TRBV18 and TRBJ2-7, with D tentatively TRBD2 (6 bases). The ends were cut back, 3 bases at V and 2 bases at J, with 20 bases in the middle. The CDR3 spans 17 residues. Germline V gives CDR1 KGHSH, CDR2 LQKENI. The CDR3 loop is CASSPRVNSGSAYEQYV. As DNA, the CDR3 is TGTGCCAGCTCACCCCGGGTCAATAGCGGTTCCGCCTACGAGCAGTACGTC.

This rearrangement joins TRBV7-3 to TRBJ2-7, with TRBD2 matching 9 bases. Germline CDR1 reads SGHTA; CDR2 reads FQGTGA. V shed 0 bases, J shed 7 bases, and the junction held 7 bases outside the gene matches. The CDR3 has 15 amino acids. CDR3 sequence (DNA): TGTGCCAGCAGCTTAACTTCTAGCGGGGCCGGGGAGCAGTACTTC. The encoded protein is CASSLTSSGAGEQYF.